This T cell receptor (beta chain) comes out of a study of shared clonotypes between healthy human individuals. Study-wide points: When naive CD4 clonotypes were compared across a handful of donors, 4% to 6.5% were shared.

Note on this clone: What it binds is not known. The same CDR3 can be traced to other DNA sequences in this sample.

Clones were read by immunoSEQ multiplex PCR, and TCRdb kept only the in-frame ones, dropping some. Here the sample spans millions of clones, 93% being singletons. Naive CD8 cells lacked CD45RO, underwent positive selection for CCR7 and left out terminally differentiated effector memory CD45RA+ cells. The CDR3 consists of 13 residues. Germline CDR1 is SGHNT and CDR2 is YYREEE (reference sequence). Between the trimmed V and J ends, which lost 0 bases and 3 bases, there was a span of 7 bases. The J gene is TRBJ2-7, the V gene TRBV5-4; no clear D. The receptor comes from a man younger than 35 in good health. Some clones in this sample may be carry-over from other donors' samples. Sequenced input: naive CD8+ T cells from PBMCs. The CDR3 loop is CASSLGPDYEQYF. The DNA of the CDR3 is TGTGCCAGCAGCTTGGGGCCCGACTACGAGCAGTACTTC. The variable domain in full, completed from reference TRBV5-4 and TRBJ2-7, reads ETGVTQSPTHLIKTRGQQVTLRCSSQSGHNTVSWYQQALGQGPQFIFQYYREEENGRGNFPPRFSGLQFPNYSSELNVNALELDDSALYLCASSLGPDYEQYFGPGTRLTVT.